This T cell receptor (beta chain) was retrieved from a study of blood T cell repertoires in COVID-19. Study overall: The United States, Italy and Spain supplied acute and convalescent COVID-19 samples. PBMCs, B-cell-depleted T cells, or T cells were the source of the cDNA or gDNA that made up the material.

V lost 4 bases, J lost 4 bases, and 11 bases lay in between. Germline-derived CDR1 and CDR2 are MNHEY and SVGAGI. This CDR3 has 15 residues. Generated by immunoSEQ multiplex PCR, the TCRdb table keeps only in-frame clones and is missing some. The profile covers tens of thousands of clones, with just under 85% appearing a single time and roughly 3.2% taken by the ten largest. This TCR derives from a man in his fifties with acute or convalescent COVID-19. The chain carries TRBV6-5 and TRBJ2-6; D is perhaps TRBD1 (5 bases). Input material: peripheral blood. The CDR3 protein is CASSSQGGGANVLTF. The CDR3, as DNA: TGTGCCAGCAGTTCCCAGGGTGGAGGGGCCAACGTCCTGACTTTC.